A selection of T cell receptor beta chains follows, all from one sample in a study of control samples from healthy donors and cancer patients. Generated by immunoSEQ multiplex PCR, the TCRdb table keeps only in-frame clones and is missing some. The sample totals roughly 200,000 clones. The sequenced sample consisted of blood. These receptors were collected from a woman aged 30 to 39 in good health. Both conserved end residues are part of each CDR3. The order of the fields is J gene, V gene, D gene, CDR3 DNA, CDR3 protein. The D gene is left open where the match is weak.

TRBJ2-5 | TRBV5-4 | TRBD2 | TGTGCCAGCCGGACTAGCGGGGGGATCCAAGAGACCCAGTACTTC | CASRTSGGIQETQYF
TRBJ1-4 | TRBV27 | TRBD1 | TGTGCCACCAGGGGAGGGGGCGTTTTAACTAATGAAAAACTGTTTTTT | CATRGGGVLTNEKLFF
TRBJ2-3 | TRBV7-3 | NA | TGTGCCAGCAGCTCTGGACAAAGCACAGATACGCAGTATTTT | CASSSGQSTDTQYF
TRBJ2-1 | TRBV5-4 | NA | TGTGCCAGCAGCTCCCCGGGACCGCGTTACAATGAGCAGTTCTTC | CASSSPGPRYNEQFF
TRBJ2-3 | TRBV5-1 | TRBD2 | TGCGCCAGCAGCTTTCTAGCGGGGGTAAGCACAGATACGCAGTATTTT | CASSFLAGVSTDTQYF
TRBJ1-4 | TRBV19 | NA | TGTGCCAGTAGCCTCGATCGCGGACAGTACGTTGATACTAATGAAAAACTGTTTTTT | CASSLDRGQYVDTNEKLFF
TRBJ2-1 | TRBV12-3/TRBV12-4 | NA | TGTGCCAGCAGTTTAGGTGAGCTAAATGAGCAGTTCTTC | CASSLGELNEQFF
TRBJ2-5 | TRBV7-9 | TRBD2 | TGTGCCAGCAGCCCATGGACTAGCGGGGGACAAGAGACCCAGTACTTC | CASSPWTSGGQETQYF
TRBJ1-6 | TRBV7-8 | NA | TGTGCCAGCAGCTTGGGGACGAAGAATTCACCCCTCCACTTT | CASSLGTKNSPLHF
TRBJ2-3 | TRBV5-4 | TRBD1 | TGTGCCAGCAGCTTGATACAGGGGGCAGATACGCAGTATTTT | CASSLIQGADTQYF
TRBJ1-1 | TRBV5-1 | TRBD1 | TGCGCCAGCAGCCCAAGACAGGGAATCTCTTACACTGAAGCTTTCTTT | CASSPRQGISYTEAFF
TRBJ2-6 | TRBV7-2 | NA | TGTGCCAGCAGCTTAGACCTTCTTGGGGCCAACGTCCTGACTTTC | CASSLDLLGANVLTF
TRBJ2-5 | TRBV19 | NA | TGTGCCAGTAGTCCACAGCTGGAAGAGACCCAGTACTTC | CASSPQLEETQYF
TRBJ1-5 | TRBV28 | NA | TGTGCCAGCAGCGATCTTGGTCAGCCCCAGCATTTT | CASSDLGQPQHF
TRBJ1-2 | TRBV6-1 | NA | TGTGCCAGCAGTGAGCCGGGGGAGGAGTGGGATGGCTACACCTTC | CASSEPGEEWDGYTF
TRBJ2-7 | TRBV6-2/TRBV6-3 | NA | TGTGCCAGCAGTCGCTCCTACGAGCAGTACTTC | CASSRSYEQYF
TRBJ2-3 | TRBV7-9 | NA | TGTGCCAGCAGCCCTTCGGGCCGTGCAGATACGCAGTATTTT | CASSPSGRADTQYF
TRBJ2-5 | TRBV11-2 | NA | TGTGCCAGCGGACGACAGCAAGAGACCCAGTACTTC | CASGRQQETQYF
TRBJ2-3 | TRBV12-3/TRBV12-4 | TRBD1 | TGTGCCAGCAGTACGGACAGGGTGGATACGCAGTATTTT | CASSTDRVDTQYF
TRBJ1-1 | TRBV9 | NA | TGTGCCAGCCGACCCGAATGGACAGAAAACACTGAAGCTTTCTTT | CASRPEWTENTEAFF
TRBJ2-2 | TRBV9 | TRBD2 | TGTGCCAGCAGCATCCTAGCGGGGAACACCGGGGAGCTGTTTTTT | CASSILAGNTGELFF
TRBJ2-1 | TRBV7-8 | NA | TGTGCCAGCAGTCTCAGAGGGGTATTGGGCAATGAGCAGTTCTTC | CASSLRGVLGNEQFF
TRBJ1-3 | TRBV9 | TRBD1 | TGTGCCAGCAGCTCATCCGGGACAGGGTCGGGAAACACCATATATTTT | CASSSSGTGSGNTIYF
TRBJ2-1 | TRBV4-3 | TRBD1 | TGCGCCAGCAGCCAAGATAGACAGGGTCGGTACAATGAGCAGTTCTTC | CASSQDRQGRYNEQFF
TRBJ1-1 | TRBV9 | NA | TGTGCCAGCAGCGCTTACAGGGCCACTGAAGCTTTCTTT | CASSAYRATEAFF
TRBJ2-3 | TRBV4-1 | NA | TGCGCCAGCAGTTACCCGGCGGGGTCGCCAGATACGCAGTATTTT | CASSYPAGSPDTQYF
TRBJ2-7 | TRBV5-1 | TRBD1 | TGCGCCAGCAGCTTGGCCGGGACAGGGGGCAACGAGCAGTACTTC | CASSLAGTGGNEQYF
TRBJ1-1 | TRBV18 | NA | TGTGCCAGCTCACCCCTACAGGGTCTGGACACTGAAGCTTTCTTT | CASSPLQGLDTEAFF
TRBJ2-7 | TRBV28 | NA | TGTGCCACGGGGGTGAGCTACGAGCAGTACTTC | CATGVSYEQYF